This paragraph reports one T cell receptor beta chain. This entry comes from a study of shared clonotypes between healthy human individuals. Profiled with immunoSEQ multiplex PCR; TCRdb holds only in-frame clones, not every one. In the table there are more than 1 million clones, around 78% of which are singletons. The sample taken for sequencing was memory CD4+ T cells from PBMCs. This sample's subset: CD45RA-negative fraction. The TCR comes from a man between 18 and 35 years old in good health. Some clones in this sample may be carry-over from other donors' samples.

As DNA, the CDR3 is TGTGCCAGCAGCTTAGGCGGGGCCTCTGGAAACACCATATATTTT. Amino acids: CASSLGGASGNTIYF. The chain is built from TRBV11-3 and TRBJ1-3; weak D call: TRBD1 (5 bases). CDR1 SGHNT and CDR2 YENEEA come from the germline V gene. CDR3 length: 15 residues. The V gene lost 1 base and the J gene lost 0 bases, with 7 bases spanning the gap.